The present entry profiles one T cell receptor beta chain with its context. This entry belongs to a study of blood T cell repertoires in COVID-19. Study-wide context: Donors in the United States, Italy and Spain gave samples during acute or convalescent COVID-19. PBMCs, B-cell-depleted T cells, or T cells provided the cDNA or gDNA that made up the material.

In the authors' workflow: Estimated nucleated cell counts came from reference gene primer amplification. Some clones are missing from TCRdb's copy, which holds only in-frame ones; the method was immunoSEQ multiplex PCR. Clone size and V and J calls were adopted from that table, with D and trimming inferred from the DNA. The sample has about 24,000 clones, 75% to 90% seen once. The V and J ends lost 2 bases and 1 base, in that order; junction bases with no gene match: 2. The CDR3 is made up of 15 amino acids. Germline V gene lookup returns CDR1 SGHVS and CDR2 FQNEAQ. V is TRBV7-8 and J is TRBJ2-7; 10 nucleotides align to TRBD2. Sequenced: peripheral blood. The receptor was isolated from a human donor in a cohort sampled during active COVID-19. The CDR3 protein is CASSLSSGGSYEQYF. CDR3 nucleotide sequence: TGTGCCAGCAGCTTAAGTAGCGGGGGGTCCTACGAGCAGTACTTC.